The present T cell receptor beta chain was sequenced within a study of T cells in Graves' hyperthyroidism and ophthalmopathy. Study details: It was at initial diagnosis, before any treatment, that peripheral blood was collected. General study points: A 13 V-J signature model discriminated ophthalmopathy versus stable hyperthyroidism. The model predicted ophthalmopathy a median approximately six months before onset.

The CDR3 extends over 15 amino acids. Germline V gene lookup returns CDR1 LGHDT and CDR2 YNNKEL (reference sequence). Trimming took 1 base from V and 6 from J; bases not matched to a gene: 6. The sample holds many counts of this clonotype. Its antigen is unidentified. TCR beta CDR3 regions were amplified from RNA transcripts. TCR CDR3 underwent first-round RT-PCR with the HTBI primer set. TCRdb analysed the multiplex PCR reads with MiXCR anew, one entry per CDR3 protein. This repertoire shows around 600,000 distinct CDR3 sequences, approximately 15% found once; its top ten account for around 7%. This clonotype was sampled from a woman in her late teens or twenties with Graves' ophthalmopathy. The sample taken for sequencing was blood. This rearrangement joins TRBV3-1 to TRBJ2-1, with 7 bases lining up with TRBD2. For the CDR3, the DNA is TGTGCCAGCAGCCAAGCGCGACTAGCCTCCAATGAGCAGTTCTTC. Its translation: CASSQARLASNEQFF.